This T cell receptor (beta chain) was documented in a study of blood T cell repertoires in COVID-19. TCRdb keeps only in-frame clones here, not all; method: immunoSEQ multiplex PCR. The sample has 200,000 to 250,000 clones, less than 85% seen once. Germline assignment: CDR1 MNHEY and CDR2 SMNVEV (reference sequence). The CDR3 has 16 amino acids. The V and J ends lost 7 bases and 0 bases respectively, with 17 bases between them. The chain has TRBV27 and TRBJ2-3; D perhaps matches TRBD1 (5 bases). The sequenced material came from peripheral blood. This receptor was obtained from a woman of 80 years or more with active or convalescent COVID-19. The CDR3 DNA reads TGTGCCAGCACACCCCTAGGGGTCTCTAGCACAGATACGCAGTATTTT. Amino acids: CASTPLGVSSTDTQYF.